Detailed here is one T cell receptor beta chain. Its antigen is not identified. Libraries were prepared by immunoSEQ multiplex PCR; TCRdb keeps only in-frame clonotypes and omits some of them. The sample shows about 130,000 clones, 79% of them seen only once. The CDR3 extends over 11 amino acids. Trimming removed 0 bases from V and 12 bases from J, with 11 bases in between. Germline V lookup: CDR1 GTSNPN, CDR2 SVGIG (reference sequence). The sample is drawn from a study of cytotoxic CD8 clonotypes in ibrutinib-treated CLL. Study information: Following treatment for a median roughly 11 months, range 6 to 36, response samples were then taken. Sequenced samples delivered averages of 255,043 productive templates and 94,082 productive rearrangements.

With cryopreserved PBMCs as the source, around 2 micrograms of genomic DNA went to TCR beta libraries. Study-level findings and limits: With treatment, public clonotypes, which were uncommon, either contracted or remained stable.

The TCR sequence derives from a human donor with chronic lymphocytic leukemia. V gene TRBV30 combines with J gene TRBJ1-1, with D hard to call. Sample: PBMCs, taken after 12 months of ibrutinib treatment. The CDR3 reads CAWSVSSATFF. CDR3 DNA: TGTGCCTGGAGTGTAAGCTCCGCGACTTTCTTT.